This T cell receptor beta chain was recovered during a study of response to subunit inactivated influenza vaccine. General study points: Few new T cells, the authors suggested, are recruited by each seasonal influenza vaccination.

TCRdb independently ran MiXCR on the RT-PCR reads; one entry per CDR3 protein. The table has approximately 490,000 distinct CDR3 sequences, 6.5% to 8% seen once. This clonotype was detected ten times or more. What it binds is not known. CDR1 is SQVTM and CDR2 is ANQGSEA in the germline V gene. The CDR3 covers 13 residues. V lost 5 bases, J lost 8 bases, and 18 bases lay in between. Sequencing was performed on PBMCs from blood, taken roughly 24 months after vaccination. The genes are TRBV29-1 and TRBJ1-2, with a possible D match to TRBD1 (5 bases). This sequence originates from a man aged 45-69 years who received an inactivated influenza vaccine. The CDR3 here is CSVKGDVSGGYTF. Written as DNA, the CDR3 is TGCAGCGTTAAAGGGGACGTCTCCGGGGGCTACACCTTC.